This TCR beta chain was captured in a study of T cells in Graves' hyperthyroidism and ophthalmopathy. This clonotype was seen at least ten times. There are 14 residues in the CDR3. J gave up 5 bases and V 6 bases, and 7 bases lay outside the gene matches. Germline V gene data show CDR1 as DFQATT and CDR2 as SNEGSKA (reference sequence). The CDR3 regions of TCR beta were amplified from RNA transcripts. During a first-round RT-PCR of the TCR CDR3, the HTBI primer set was used. TCRdb passed the multiplex PCR reads through MiXCR, listing each CDR3 protein once. The table lists more than 500,000 distinct CDR3 sequences, 12% to 15% of them singletons.

This clonotype was sampled from a woman between 40 and 55 years old with Graves' hyperthyroidism. The gene calls are TRBV20-1 and TRBJ2-7; 13 nucleotides align to TRBD2. The sequencing sample was made of blood. CDR3 residues: CSAPTSGRAHEQYF. The CDR3 coding sequence is TGCAGTGCCCCTACTAGCGGGAGGGCTCACGAGCAGTACTTC.